Reported below is one T cell receptor beta chain. Its antigen has not been determined. Qualities for individual bases were not recorded, and no much larger clone is one base off. TCRbeta CDR3 regions were amplified from genomic DNA by means of the immunoSEQ Assay, a bias-controlled multiplex PCR. Processing in the source paper ran as follows. Within the assay, amplification of reference gene primers was used to estimate how many nucleated cells each sample contained. Sequence reads were collapsed and filtered to measure the absolute abundance of every unique TCRbeta CDR3 rearrangement. Productive Simpson clonality was computed per sample as the square root of Simpson's diversity index over productive rearrangements. This immuneACCESS table, as held by TCRdb, lists in-frame sequences with V and J called but not all clones. Of the missing ones, under half trace to an unresolved V gene in checked studies; the others have no known cause. V and J calls and clone size are given by that table; D and trimming were obtained from the DNA. Within this sample are more than 200,000 clones, with about 86% of them counted one time only. The ten largest clonotypes hold roughly 10% of the sample.

The germline ends are 16 bases apart after V is trimmed by 1 base and J by 0 bases. The CDR3 holds 17 amino acids from the cysteine to the phenylalanine. CDR3 DNA is the only sequence kept; it has 51 bases, read in frame from the first base. Per the germline V gene (reference sequence), SEHNR is the CDR1 and FQNEAQ is the CDR2. Each collaborating institution followed its own protocols to collect whole blood in K2EDTA tubes. Collaborator samples were shipped for TCRbeta analysis as frozen whole blood, isolated PBMCs, or DNA extracted from either sample type. This sample is drawn from a study of blood T cell repertoires in COVID-19 (dated by TCRdb to the early 2020s). About the study as a whole: Samples from collaborators originated in the United States, Italy and Spain and spanned both the acute and convalescent phases of COVID-19. The prospective study material was composed of cDNA or gDNA derived from T cells, B-cell-depleted T cells, or PBMCs. The dataset comprised deeply sampled blood TCRbeta repertoires from subjects exposed to, actively infected with, or recovered from COVID-19. The repertoires were made available in a free public database intended to serve as a resource for research on the immune response to SARS-CoV-2. The samples were drawn from the first 160 participants of the ongoing ImmuneRACE study and from about 1,200 subjects provided by 6 global collaborators. Nearly every sample came with metadata listing a de-identified subject ID, COVID-19 status, age in years and sex. HLA class I and class II types, where available, came from metadata supplied by the sample provider rather than from assay-based typing.

What the authors observed across the whole study: Clinical and demographic metadata were provided uncurated, with the amount varying by source and participant.

The rearrangement joined TRBV7-9 to TRBJ2-7, with a tentative D gene TRBD1 over 6 matching bases. This sequence originates from a man aged 80 or over with acute or convalescent COVID-19. Sequenced: peripheral blood. CDR3 reads: CASSLGDRSSSSYEQYF. The DNA sequence follows: TGTGCCAGCAGCTTAGGAGACAGGTCATCTTCCTCCTACGAGCAGTACTTC. Extended through the reference TRBV7-9 and TRBJ2-7 proteins, this CDR3 yields the full variable domain: DTGVSQNPRHKITKRGQNVTFRCDPISEHNRLYWYRQTLGQGPEFLTYFQNEAQLEKSRLLSDRFSAERPKGSFSTLEIQRTEQGDSAMYLCASSLGDRSSSSYEQYFGPGTRLTVT.